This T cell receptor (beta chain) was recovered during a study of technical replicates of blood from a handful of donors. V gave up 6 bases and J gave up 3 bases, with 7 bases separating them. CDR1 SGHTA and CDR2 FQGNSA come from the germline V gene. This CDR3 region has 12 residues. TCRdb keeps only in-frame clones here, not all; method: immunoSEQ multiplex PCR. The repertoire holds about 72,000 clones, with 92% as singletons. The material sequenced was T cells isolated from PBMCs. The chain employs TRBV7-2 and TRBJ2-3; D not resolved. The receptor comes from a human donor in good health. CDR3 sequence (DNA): TGTGCCAGCAGTCGCCTAACAGATACGCAGTATTTT. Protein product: CASSRLTDTQYF.